The 21 T cell receptor beta chains below all came from one sample that was sequenced in a study of blood T cell repertoires in COVID-19. The assay was immunoSEQ multiplex PCR, and TCRdb's table has in-frame clones only and misses some. There are more than 150,000 clones in the sample; about 80% occur only once, and 10% to 15% lies in the top ten. Source material: peripheral blood. The receptor set was obtained from a man between 65 and 85 years old who had recovered from COVID-19.

V is TRBV29-1 and J is TRBJ1-5; D gene ambiguous. V was pared by 3 bases and J by 0 bases, with 6 bases between. The CDR3 runs to 13 residues. The V gene's germline CDR1 is SQVTM and CDR2 ANQGSEA. CDR3 in amino acids: CSVEENSNQPQHF. The CDR3 nucleotides are TGCAGCGTTGAGGAGAATAGCAATCAGCCCCAGCATTTT.

The chain recombines TRBV7-9 with TRBJ1-3; 8 bases fit TRBD1. V shed 5 bases, J shed 0 bases, and the junction held 3 bases outside the gene matches. Per the germline V gene, CDR1 is SEHNR and CDR2 is FQNEAQ (reference sequence). The length of the CDR3 is 15 residues. The CDR3 protein is CASSMGQVSGNTIYF. The DNA for the CDR3 is TGTGCCAGCAGCATGGGACAGGTCTCTGGAAACACCATATATTTT.

This chain uses TRBV3-1 (or the pseudogene TRBV3-2) with TRBJ2-6; D perhaps matches TRBD2 (6 bases). Per the germline V gene, CDR1 is LGHDT and CDR2 is YNNKEL (reference sequence). V dropped 5 bases and J dropped 2 bases, with 13 bases sitting between them. The CDR3 has 16 amino acids. The DNA of the CDR3 is TGTGCCAGCAGCACCATCGCGGGGACTGGGGCCAACGTCCTGACTTTC. Protein: CASSTIAGTGANVLTF.

The chain carries TRBV4-2 and TRBJ1-6; 7 bases agree with TRBD1. The V segment lost 0 bases and the J segment 5 bases; nucleotides outside the gene matches: 4. This CDR3 contains 16 residues. Germline V gene lookup returns CDR1 LGHNA and CDR2 YNFKEQ. The chain's CDR3 is CASSQEYTGDNSPLHF. The CDR3 nucleotides read TGTGCCAGCAGCCAAGAATACACAGGGGATAATTCACCCCTCCACTTT.

The chain links TRBV10-3 to TRBJ2-7; 9 bases map to TRBD2. The CDR3 runs 15 residues. Trimming removed 2 bases from V and 2 bases from J; junction bases left unmatched: 4. The germline gives CDR1 ENHRY, CDR2 SYGVKD. The CDR3 DNA follows: TGTGCCATCAGTGAGAGCGTAGCGGGGGCCTACGAGCAGTACTTC. Protein product: CAISESVAGAYEQYF.

This clone was detected once. This chain connects TRBV6-5 to TRBJ2-5; 7 positions agree with TRBD2. With 5 bases clipped from V and 4 bases from J, the junction kept 10 bases outside the gene matches. The CDR3 loop spans 15 amino acids. Germline assignment: CDR1 MNHEY and CDR2 SVGAGI. The CDR3 coding sequence is TGTGCCAGCAGTCTCCGGGACTACCAATCAGAGACCCAGTACTTC. This sequence encodes CASSLRDYQSETQYF.

The chain employs TRBV28 and TRBJ1-1; TRBD1 matches 8 bases. This CDR3 is built from 15 residues. The germline CDR1 and CDR2 sequences are MDHEN and SYDVKM. J lost 4 bases, V lost 3 bases, and 7 bases had no gene match. CDR3 amino acids: CASSFGTTGGTEAFF. The CDR3 coding sequence is TGTGCCAGCAGTTTTGGAACCACAGGGGGCACTGAAGCTTTCTTT.

The rearrangement uses TRBV5-1 and TRBJ2-1; 7 positions agree with TRBD2. Germline trimming cut 5 bases from V and 1 base from J; bases unmatched to any gene: 3. This CDR3 comprises 14 residues. Germline CDR1 SGHRS, CDR2 YFSETQ. In DNA form, the CDR3 reads TGCGCCAGCAGGGCTAGCGGATCCTACAATGAGCAGTTCTTC. Translating gives CASRASGSYNEQFF. The variable domain in full, completed from reference TRBV5-1 and TRBJ2-1, reads KAGVTQTPRYLIKTRGQQVTLSCSPISGHRSVSWYQQTPGQGLQFLFEYFSETQRNKGNFPGRFSGRQFSNSRSEMNVSTLELGDSALYLCASRASGSYNEQFFGPGTRLTVL.

The chain combines TRBV5-6 with TRBJ1-3, with 9 bases lining up with TRBD1. V trimming: 4 bases; J trimming: 2 bases; junction bases outside the gene matches: 4. The CDR3 consists of 15 residues. The germline CDR1 and CDR2 sequences are SGHDT and YYEEEE. The CDR3 is CASSRTGGPGNTIYF. Here the CDR3 DNA reads TGTGCCAGCAGCAGAACAGGGGGCCCTGGAAACACCATATATTTT.

This chain joins TRBV27 and TRBJ1-5; a weak D match, TRBD1 (5 bases). Germline loops: CDR1 MNHEY, CDR2 SMNVEV (reference sequence). This CDR3 spans 14 amino acids. Trimming pared 5 bases from V and 3 bases from J, leaving 11 bases between. Written as DNA, the CDR3 is TGTGCCAGCAGTCCCGGACATCCCAATCAGCCCCAGCATTTT. This translates into CASSPGHPNQPQHF.

V is TRBV4-1 and J is TRBJ2-1, with 11 bases aligning to TRBD2. The ends lost 0 bases at V and 4 bases at J; junction bases unmatched: 2. Germline V gives CDR1 MGHRA, CDR2 YSYEKL. There are 16 residues in the CDR3. The CDR3 spells CASSQDRLAGYNEQFF. Here the CDR3 DNA reads TGCGCCAGCAGCCAAGATCGACTAGCGGGATACAATGAGCAGTTCTTC.

This rearrangement joins TRBV6-1 to TRBJ2-1; D is ambiguous. The V gene's germline CDR1 is MNHNS and CDR2 SASEGT. There are 12 residues in the CDR3. The V gene lost 3 bases and the J gene lost 9 bases, with 9 bases spanning the gap. CDR3 sequence reads: CASSENSGEQFF. The CDR3 DNA is TGTGCCAGCAGTGAGAACAGTGGTGAGCAGTTCTTC.

The V gene is TRBV28, the J gene TRBJ2-1; D gene ambiguous. Germline CDR1 is MDHEN and CDR2 is SYDVKM. With 4 bases removed from V and 8 bases from J, the gap between germline ends came to 12 bases. The CDR3 contains 13 residues. CDR3 DNA: TGTGCCAGCAGTTCCTTCAGTAGCTATGAGCAGTTCTTC. Protein sequence: CASSSFSSYEQFF.

This clone appeared a few times. The chain is built from TRBV7-9 and TRBJ1-1, with 7 bases matching TRBD1. Germline CDR1 is SEHNR and CDR2 is FQNEAQ (reference sequence). The CDR3 has 14 amino acids. Trimming cost V 7 bases and J 0 bases; bases outside gene matches: 5. The CDR3 coding sequence is TGTGCCAGCAATCCGACAGGGATGAACACTGAAGCTTTCTTT. Translated: CASNPTGMNTEAFF.

The V and J genes are TRBV5-1 and TRBJ2-3; D remains ambiguous. The CDR3 sequence is 14 residues long. CDR1 is SGHRS and CDR2 is YFSETQ in the germline V gene. The ends were cut back, 3 bases at V and 0 bases at J, with 8 bases in the middle. The CDR3 coding sequence is TGCGCCAGCAGCTCCTACTCTAGCACAGATACGCAGTATTTT. Amino acid sequence: CASSSYSSTDTQYF.

The sample holds a few counts of this clone. The gene calls are TRBV20-1 and TRBJ1-1; D unresolved. CDR1 is DFQATT and CDR2 is SNEGSKA in the germline V gene (reference sequence). This CDR3 comprises 13 residues. V shed 3 bases and J shed 0 bases, with 8 bases lying between them. CDR3 amino acids: CSASPGMNTEAFF. CDR3 in DNA: TGCAGTGCTAGTCCAGGAATGAACACTGAAGCTTTCTTT.

The chain is built from TRBV21-1 and TRBJ1-2. TRBV21-1 is a pseudogene locus. The CDR3 consists of 17 residues. CDR3 loop: CASSQPEDYNPNYGYTF. DNA for the CDR3: TGTGCCAGCAGCCAACCGGAGGACTACAACCCTAACTATGGCTACACCTTC.

This sequence joins TRBV30 and TRBJ2-1, with 10 bases fitting TRBD2. Trimming cost V 0 bases and J 2 bases; bases outside gene matches: 4. Germline CDR1 and CDR2: GTSNPN and SVGIG (reference sequence). The CDR3 contains 16 residues. CDR3 nucleotide sequence: TGTGCCTGGAGTGTGTTAGCGGGAGGAGCCTACAATGAGCAGTTCTTC. It translates to CAWSVLAGGAYNEQFF. The whole variable domain, remainder taken from reference TRBV30 and TRBJ2-1, is SQTIHQWPATLVQPVGSPLSLECTVEGTSNPNLYWYRQAAGRGLQLLFYSVGIGQISSEVPQNLSASRPQDRQFILSSKKLLLSDSGFYLCAWSVLAGGAYNEQFFGPGTRLTVL.

J is TRBJ2-1 and V is TRBV5-4, with a possible D match to TRBD2 (7 bases). CDR1 SGHNT and CDR2 YYREEE come from the germline V gene (reference sequence). The CDR3 sequence is 17 residues long. V was pared by 4 bases and J by 1 base, with 18 bases between. CDR3 sequence: CASSDPAGHNSYNEQFF. The CDR3, as DNA: TGTGCCAGCAGCGATCCAGCGGGACACAATTCCTACAATGAGCAGTTCTTC.

This clone was detected a few times. The chain joins TRBV11-2 to TRBJ1-1, with D maybe TRBD1 (5 bases). Germline CDR1 and CDR2: SGHAT and FQNNGV. V gave up 8 bases and J gave up 1 base, with 11 bases separating them. The length of the CDR3 is 13 residues. The CDR3 nucleotides read TGTGCCAGCGGGGCCAGGCAGAACACTGAAGCTTTCTTT. Translating gives CASGARQNTEAFF.

Comment on this clone: One end of the junction varies from germline; a read error may be responsible. The CDR3 sequence is CASARRDYDEQFF. The CDR3 nucleotides read TGCGCCAGCGCCCGCCGGGACTACGATGAGCAGTTCTTC. V gene TRBV4-1 combines with J gene TRBJ2-1; 7 positions agree with TRBD2. The V gene's germline CDR1 is MGHRA and CDR2 YSYEKL. The CDR3 contains 13 residues.